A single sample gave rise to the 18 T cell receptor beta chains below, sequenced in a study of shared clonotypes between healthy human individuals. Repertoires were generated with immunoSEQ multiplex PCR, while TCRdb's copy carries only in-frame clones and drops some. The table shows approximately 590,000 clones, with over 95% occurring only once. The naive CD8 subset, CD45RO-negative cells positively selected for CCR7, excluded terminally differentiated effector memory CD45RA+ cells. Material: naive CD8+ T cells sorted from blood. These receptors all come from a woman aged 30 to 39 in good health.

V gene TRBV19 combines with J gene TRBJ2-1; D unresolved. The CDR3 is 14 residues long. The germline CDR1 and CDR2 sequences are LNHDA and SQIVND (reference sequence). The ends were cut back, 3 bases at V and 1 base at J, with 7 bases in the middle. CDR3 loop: CASSMLGSYNEQFF. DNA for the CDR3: TGTGCCAGTAGTATGCTTGGGTCCTACAATGAGCAGTTCTTC.

The CDR3 DNA sequence: TGTGCCAGCAGCTTAGCCCCATTAGAGCAGTTCTTC. As protein: CASSLAPLEQFF. This sequence joins TRBV7-6 and TRBJ2-1, with unresolved D. From germline, CDR1 is SGHVS and CDR2 FNYEAQ. Between the trimmed V and J ends, which lost 0 bases and 10 bases, there was a span of 7 bases. The CDR3 spans 12 residues.

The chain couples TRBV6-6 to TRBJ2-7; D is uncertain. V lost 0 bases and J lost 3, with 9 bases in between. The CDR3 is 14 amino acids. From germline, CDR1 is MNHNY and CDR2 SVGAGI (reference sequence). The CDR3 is CASSYSTPGYEQYF. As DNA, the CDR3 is TGTGCCAGCAGTTACTCGACACCCGGCTACGAGCAGTACTTC.

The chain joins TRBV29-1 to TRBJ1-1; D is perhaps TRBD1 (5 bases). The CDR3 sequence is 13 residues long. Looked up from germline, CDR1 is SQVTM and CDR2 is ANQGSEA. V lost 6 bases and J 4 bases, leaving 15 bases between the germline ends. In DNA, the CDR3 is TGCAGCGTCGCGACAGAAAGGGGCACTGAAGCTTTCTTT. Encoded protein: CSVATERGTEAFF.

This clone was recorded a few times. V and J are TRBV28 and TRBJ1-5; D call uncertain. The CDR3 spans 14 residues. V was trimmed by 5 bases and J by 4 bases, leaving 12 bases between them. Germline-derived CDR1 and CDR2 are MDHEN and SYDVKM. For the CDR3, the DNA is TGTGCCAGCAGTGGTGACCTCGGAAATCAGCCCCAGCATTTT. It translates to CASSGDLGNQPQHF. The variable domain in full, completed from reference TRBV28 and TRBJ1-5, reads DVKVTQSSRYLVKRTGEKVFLECVQDMDHENMFWYRQDPGLGLRLIYFSYDVKMKEKGDIPEGYSVSREKKERFSLILESASTNQTSMYLCASSGDLGNQPQHFGDGTRLSIL.

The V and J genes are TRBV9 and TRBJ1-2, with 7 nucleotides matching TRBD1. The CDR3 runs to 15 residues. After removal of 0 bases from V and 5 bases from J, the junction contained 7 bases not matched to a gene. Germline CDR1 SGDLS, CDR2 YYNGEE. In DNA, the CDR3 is TGTGCCAGCAGCGTAGCTCAGGGGGAGTTATATGGCTACACCTTC. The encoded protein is CASSVAQGELYGYTF.

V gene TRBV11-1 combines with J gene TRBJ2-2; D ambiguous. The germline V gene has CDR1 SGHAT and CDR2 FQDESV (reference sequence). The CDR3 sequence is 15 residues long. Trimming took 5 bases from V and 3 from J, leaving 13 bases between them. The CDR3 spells CASSLRPPYTGELFF. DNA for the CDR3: TGTGCCAGCAGCCTCCGCCCACCGTACACCGGGGAGCTGTTTTTT.

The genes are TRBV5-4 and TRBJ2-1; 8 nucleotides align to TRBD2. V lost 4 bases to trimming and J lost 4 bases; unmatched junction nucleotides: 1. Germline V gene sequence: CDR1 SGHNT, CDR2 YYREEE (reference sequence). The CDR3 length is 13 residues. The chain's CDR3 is CASSPGGYNEQFF. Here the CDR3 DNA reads TGTGCCAGCAGCCCGGGGGGGTACAATGAGCAGTTCTTC.

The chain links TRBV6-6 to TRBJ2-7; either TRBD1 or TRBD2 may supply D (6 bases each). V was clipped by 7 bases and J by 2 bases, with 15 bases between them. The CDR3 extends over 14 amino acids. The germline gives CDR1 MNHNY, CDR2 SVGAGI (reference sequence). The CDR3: CASTDRTTTYEQYF. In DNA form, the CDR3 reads TGTGCCAGCACTGACAGGACTACGACCTACGAGCAGTACTTC.

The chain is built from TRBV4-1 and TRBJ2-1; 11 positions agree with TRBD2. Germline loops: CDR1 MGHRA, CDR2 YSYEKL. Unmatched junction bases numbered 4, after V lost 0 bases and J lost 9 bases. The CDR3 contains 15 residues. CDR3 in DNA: TGCGCCAGCAGCCAAGAACTAGCGGGAGTGGGTGAGCAGTTCTTC. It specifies CASSQELAGVGEQFF.

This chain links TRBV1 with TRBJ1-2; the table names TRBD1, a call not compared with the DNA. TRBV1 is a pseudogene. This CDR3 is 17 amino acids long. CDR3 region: CTSSQQAPRWIDYGYTF. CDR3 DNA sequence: TGCACCAGCAGCCAACAGGCCCCCAGGTGGATAGACTATGGCTACACCTTC.

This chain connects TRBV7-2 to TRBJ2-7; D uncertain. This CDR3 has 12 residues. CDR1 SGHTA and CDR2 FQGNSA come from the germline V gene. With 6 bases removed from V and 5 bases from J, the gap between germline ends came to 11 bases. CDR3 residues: CASRVSIDEQYF. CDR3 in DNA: TGTGCCAGCAGGGTCTCGATCGACGAGCAGTACTTC.

CDR3 bases: TGTGCCAGCAGCTTGTACAGTTACGAGCAGTACTTC. Its translation: CASSLYSYEQYF. The gene calls are TRBV13 and TRBJ2-7; D is uncertain. Trimming shortened V by 3 bases and J by 4 bases, and 7 bases separated the two germline ends. CDR1 PRHDT and CDR2 FYEKMQ come from the germline V gene (reference sequence). CDR3 size: 12 residues.

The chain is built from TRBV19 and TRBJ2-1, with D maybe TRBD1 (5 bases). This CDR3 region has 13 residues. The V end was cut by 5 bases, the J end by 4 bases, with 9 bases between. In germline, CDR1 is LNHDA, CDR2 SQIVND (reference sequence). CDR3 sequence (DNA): TGTGCCAGTAGTGCGACAGATTACAATGAGCAGTTCTTC. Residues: CASSATDYNEQFF.

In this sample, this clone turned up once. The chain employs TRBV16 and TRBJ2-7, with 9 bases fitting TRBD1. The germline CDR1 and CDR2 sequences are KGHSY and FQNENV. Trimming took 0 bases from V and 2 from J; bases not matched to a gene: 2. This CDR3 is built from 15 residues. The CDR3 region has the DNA TGTGCCAGCAGCCAATCGGGACAGGGTCCCTACGAGCAGTACTTC. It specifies CASSQSGQGPYEQYF.

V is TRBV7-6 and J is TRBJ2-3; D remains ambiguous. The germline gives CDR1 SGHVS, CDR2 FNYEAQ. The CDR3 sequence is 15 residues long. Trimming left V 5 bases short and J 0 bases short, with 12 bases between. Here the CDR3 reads CASSPRIVSTDTQYF. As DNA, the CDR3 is TGTGCCAGCAGCCCAAGGATAGTTAGCACAGATACGCAGTATTTT.

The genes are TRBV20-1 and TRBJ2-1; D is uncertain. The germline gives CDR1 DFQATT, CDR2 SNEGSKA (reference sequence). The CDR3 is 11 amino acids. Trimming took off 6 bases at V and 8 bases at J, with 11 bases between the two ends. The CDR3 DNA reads TGCAGTGCCAGACTGGGCGATGAGCAGTTCTTC. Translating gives CSARLGDEQFF.

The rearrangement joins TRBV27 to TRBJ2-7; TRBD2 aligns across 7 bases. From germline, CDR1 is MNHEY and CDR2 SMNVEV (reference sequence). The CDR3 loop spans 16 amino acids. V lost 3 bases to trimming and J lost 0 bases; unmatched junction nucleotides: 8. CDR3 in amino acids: CASSFGAGRSSYEQYF. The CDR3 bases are TGTGCCAGCAGTTTCGGTGCCGGGAGGAGCTCCTACGAGCAGTACTTC.